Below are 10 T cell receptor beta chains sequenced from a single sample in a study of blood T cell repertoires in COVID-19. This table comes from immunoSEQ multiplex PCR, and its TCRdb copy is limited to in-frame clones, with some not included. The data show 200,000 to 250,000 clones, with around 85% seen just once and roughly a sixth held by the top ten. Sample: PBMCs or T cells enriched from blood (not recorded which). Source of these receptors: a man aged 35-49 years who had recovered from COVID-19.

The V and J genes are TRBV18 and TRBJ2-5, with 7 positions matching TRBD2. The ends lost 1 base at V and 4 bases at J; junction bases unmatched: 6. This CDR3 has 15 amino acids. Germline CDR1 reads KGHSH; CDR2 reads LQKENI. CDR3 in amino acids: CASSPRSSGRETQYF. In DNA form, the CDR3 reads TGTGCCAGCTCACCACGGTCTAGCGGCAGAGAGACCCAGTACTTC.

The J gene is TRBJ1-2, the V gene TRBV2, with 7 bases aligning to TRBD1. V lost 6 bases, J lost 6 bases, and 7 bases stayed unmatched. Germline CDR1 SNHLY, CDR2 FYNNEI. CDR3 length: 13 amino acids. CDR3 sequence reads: CASRAGGYHGYTF. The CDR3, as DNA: TGTGCCAGCAGAGCAGGGGGTTATCATGGCTACACCTTC. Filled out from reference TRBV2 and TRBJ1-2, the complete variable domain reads EPEVTQTPSHQVTQMGQEVILRCVPISNHLYFYWYRQILGQKVEFLVSFYNNEISEKSEIFDDQFSVERPDGSNFTLKIRSTKLEDSAMYFCASRAGGYHGYTFGSGTRLTVV.

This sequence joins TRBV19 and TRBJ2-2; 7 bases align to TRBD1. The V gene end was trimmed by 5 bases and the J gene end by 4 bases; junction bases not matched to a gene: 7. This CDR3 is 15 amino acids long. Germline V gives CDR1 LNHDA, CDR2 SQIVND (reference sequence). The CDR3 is CASSGDSGTTGELFF. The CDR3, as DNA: TGTGCCAGTAGTGGGGACAGTGGGACCACCGGGGAGCTGTTTTTT.

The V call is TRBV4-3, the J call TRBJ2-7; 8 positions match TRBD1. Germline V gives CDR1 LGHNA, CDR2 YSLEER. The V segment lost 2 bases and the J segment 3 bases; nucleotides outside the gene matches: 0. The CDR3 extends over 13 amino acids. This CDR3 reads CASSQTGGYEQYF. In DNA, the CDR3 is TGCGCCAGCAGCCAAACAGGGGGCTACGAGCAGTACTTC.

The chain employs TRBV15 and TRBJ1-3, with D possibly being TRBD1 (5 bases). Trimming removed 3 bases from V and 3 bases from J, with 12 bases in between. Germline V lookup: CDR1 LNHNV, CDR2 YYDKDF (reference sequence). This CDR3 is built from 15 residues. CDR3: CATSRGVGSGNTIYF. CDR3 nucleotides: TGTGCCACCAGCAGGGGGGTCGGGAGTGGAAACACCATATATTTT.

The CDR3 coding sequence is TGTGCCAGCAGCCCAACGGGAAGCAATCAGCCCCAGCATTTT. Protein product: CASSPTGSNQPQHF. This chain joins TRBV7-9 and TRBJ1-5, with D hard to call. This CDR3 has 14 residues. The V end lost 5 bases, the J end lost 1 base, and 9 bases lay between the germline ends. CDR1 and CDR2 (germline): SEHNR, FQNEAQ (reference sequence).

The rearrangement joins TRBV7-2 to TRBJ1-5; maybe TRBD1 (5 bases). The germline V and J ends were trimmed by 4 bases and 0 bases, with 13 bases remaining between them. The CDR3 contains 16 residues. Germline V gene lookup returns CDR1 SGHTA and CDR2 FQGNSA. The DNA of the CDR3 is TGTGCCAGCAGCTCGTCGGGACTTAATAGCAATCAGCCCCAGCATTTT. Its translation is CASSSSGLNSNQPQHF. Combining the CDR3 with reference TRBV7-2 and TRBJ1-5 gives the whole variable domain GAGVSQSPSNKVTEKGKDVELRCDPISGHTALYWYRQSLGQGLEFLIYFQGNSAPDKSGLPSDRFSAERTGGSVSTLTIQRTQQEDSAVYLCASSSSGLNSNQPQHFGDGTRLSIL.

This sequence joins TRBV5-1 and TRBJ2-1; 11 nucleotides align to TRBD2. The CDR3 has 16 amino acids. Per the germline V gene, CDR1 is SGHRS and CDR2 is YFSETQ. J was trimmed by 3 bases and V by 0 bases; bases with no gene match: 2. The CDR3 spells CASSLGGTSGYNEQFF. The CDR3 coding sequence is TGCGCCAGCAGCTTGGGTGGGACTAGCGGCTACAATGAGCAGTTCTTC. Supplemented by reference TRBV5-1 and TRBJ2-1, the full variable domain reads KAGVTQTPRYLIKTRGQQVTLSCSPISGHRSVSWYQQTPGQGLQFLFEYFSETQRNKGNFPGRFSGRQFSNSRSEMNVSTLELGDSALYLCASSLGGTSGYNEQFFGPGTRLTVL.

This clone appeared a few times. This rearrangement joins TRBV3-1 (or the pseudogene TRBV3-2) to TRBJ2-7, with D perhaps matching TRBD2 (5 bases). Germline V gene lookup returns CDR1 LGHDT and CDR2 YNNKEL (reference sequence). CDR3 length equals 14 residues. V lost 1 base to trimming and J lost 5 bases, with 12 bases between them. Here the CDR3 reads CASSQGTTRDEQYF. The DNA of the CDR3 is TGTGCCAGCAGCCAAGGAACGACGCGGGACGAGCAGTACTTC.

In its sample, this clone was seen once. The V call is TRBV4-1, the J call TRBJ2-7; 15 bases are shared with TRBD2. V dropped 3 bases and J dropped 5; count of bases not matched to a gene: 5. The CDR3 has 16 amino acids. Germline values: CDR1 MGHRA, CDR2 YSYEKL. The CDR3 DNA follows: TGCGCCAGCAGCCAGGGGACTAGCGGGAGGTACAACGAGCAGTACTTC. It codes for CASSQGTSGRYNEQYF.